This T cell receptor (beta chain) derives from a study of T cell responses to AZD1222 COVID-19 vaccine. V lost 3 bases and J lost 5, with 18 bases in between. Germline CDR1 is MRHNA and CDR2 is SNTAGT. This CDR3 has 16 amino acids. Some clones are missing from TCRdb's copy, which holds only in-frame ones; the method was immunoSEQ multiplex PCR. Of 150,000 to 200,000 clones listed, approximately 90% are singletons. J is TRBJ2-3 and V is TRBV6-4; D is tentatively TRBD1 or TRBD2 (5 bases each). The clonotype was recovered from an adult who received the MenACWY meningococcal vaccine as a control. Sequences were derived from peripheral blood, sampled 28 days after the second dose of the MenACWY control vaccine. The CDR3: CASSEGWGNGKDTQYF. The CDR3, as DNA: TGTGCCAGCAGTGAAGGATGGGGGAATGGGAAAGATACGCAGTATTTT.